This is a list of T cell receptor beta chains from one sample in a study of blood T cell repertoires in COVID-19. Generated by immunoSEQ multiplex PCR, the TCRdb table keeps only in-frame clones and is missing some. The profile shows 140,000 to 150,000 clones, approximately 80% of them singletons. Specimen: PBMCs or T cells enriched from blood (not recorded which). Source of these receptors: a woman in her forties who had recovered from COVID-19. The CDR3 runs from the conserved cysteine through the conserved F or W. D genes are given only for firm matches. Expanded clones get a size class; other rows say once, few or many, or leave the size out.

J gene	clone size	V gene	D gene	CDR3 DNA	CDR3 protein
TRBJ2-7	.	TRBV10-3	TRBD2	TGTGCCACCTCACTAGCGGACCTCTACGAGCAGTACTTC	CATSLADLYEQYF
TRBJ1-2	.	TRBV5-4	TRBD1	TGTGCCAGCAGCAATACCGAAACAGGGGATTTTTATGGCTACACCTTC	CASSNTETGDFYGYTF
TRBJ2-1	.	TRBV7-9	.	TGTGCCAGCAGCTTCGTGTTAGCCAGCCCGGACAATGAGCAGTTCTTC	CASSFVLASPDNEQFF
TRBJ1-1	few	TRBV19	.	TGTGCCAGTAGTTCTACGGGGAACACTGAAGCTTTCTTT	CASSSTGNTEAFF
TRBJ1-1	.	TRBV5-4	.	TGTGCCAGCAGCCAGACAGGTTTTAACACTGAAGCTTTCTTT	CASSQTGFNTEAFF
TRBJ2-7	.	TRBV3-1/TRBV3-2	.	TGTGCCAGCAGCCAAGAGGGCCAGAAACGGGGCGAGCAGTACTTC	CASSQEGQKRGEQYF
TRBJ1-5	.	TRBV4-2	.	TGTGCCAGCAGCCAAGAACAGACCCGGGCGGGGGTTGGAGCTGAGCAGCCCCAGCATTTT	CASSQEQTRAGVGAEQPQHF
TRBJ1-4	.	TRBV11-2	.	TGTGCCAGCAGCTTCCAGGACATTTCTAATGAAAAACTGTTTTTT	CASSFQDISNEKLFF
TRBJ2-2	.	TRBV27	.	TGTGCCAGCAGTTTAGCCGGGGGTGTCACCGGGGAGCTGTTTTTT	CASSLAGGVTGELFF
TRBJ1-1	.	TRBV5-4	TRBD1	TGTGCCAGCAGCCTGAGCCAGGGGGCGAACACTGAAGCTTTCTTT	CASSLSQGANTEAFF
TRBJ2-1	.	TRBV7-3	TRBD1	TGTGCCAGCAGCTCTCGACAGGGGGGTGAGCAGTTCTTC	CASSSRQGGEQFF
TRBJ1-2	once	TRBV18	TRBD1	TGTGCCAGCTCACTAAAACAGGGGGTAAACGGTGGCTACACCTTC	CASSLKQGVNGGYTF
TRBJ1-2	.	TRBV30	TRBD1	TGTGCCCTTTACAGGGGGCGTTTGGAAAAATACTATGGCTACACCTTC	CALYRGRLEKYYGYTF
TRBJ1-6	.	TRBV10-2	.	TGCGCCAGTTCCCTCGGACGGGGTTCACCCCTCCACTTT	CASSLGRGSPLHF
TRBJ1-6	.	TRBV6-5	TRBD1	TGTGCCAGCAGTTTCAGCGACAGGGGGAATTCACCCCTCCACTTT	CASSFSDRGNSPLHF
TRBJ2-7	.	TRBV19	TRBD2	TGTGCCAGTAGTAAGACGCCCGGGGGGTACGAGCAGTACTTC	CASSKTPGGYEQYF
TRBJ2-1	.	TRBV9	TRBD2	TGTGCCAGCAGCCCGGAAACTAGCGGGACTAATGAGCAGTTCTTC	CASSPETSGTNEQFF
TRBJ1-1	.	TRBV5-8	TRBD1	TGTGCCAGCAGCCTAGGACAGGGATGGAAGAACACTGAAGCTTTCTTT	CASSLGQGWKNTEAFF
TRBJ1-1	.	TRBV5-4	.	TGTGCCAGCAGCATCAGGGCCATGAACACTGAAGCTTTCTTT	CASSIRAMNTEAFF